This T cell receptor beta chain is drawn from a study of OX40 agonist ivuxolimab in advanced cancers. Study overall: Patients were treated with ivuxolimab, an agonistic anti-OX40 (CD134) antibody. Patients receiving dose escalation had hepatocellular carcinoma, melanoma, renal cell or head and neck cancer. Study conclusions and caveats: It was also the case that some nonresponders had low normalized T-cell clonal expansion. CD8+ T cells were the subset that, on average, had more expanded clones than CD4+.

This table comes from immunoSEQ multiplex PCR, and its TCRdb copy is limited to in-frame clones, with some not included. The data show 35,000 to 45,000 clones, around 91% seen once. Germline assignment: CDR1 MNHEY and CDR2 SVGAGI. Trimming left V 3 bases short and J 3 bases short, with 11 bases between. This CDR3 spans 15 amino acids. For this clone: The antigen remains undetermined.

Sequenced here: CD4+ or CD8+ T cells sorted from blood, sampled in a trial of the OX40 agonist ivuxolimab. The TCR was taken from an adult with an advanced solid tumor such as melanoma, head and neck, liver or kidney cancer. This chain joins TRBV6-5 and TRBJ1-4; D is ambiguous. CDR3 sequence (DNA): TGTGCCAGCAGTTATGAAGGAGGCCCTAATGAAAAACTGTTTTTT. Protein sequence: CASSYEGGPNEKLFF.